The sequence of this T cell receptor (beta chain) was determined in a study of Graves' ophthalmopathy and Graves' hyperthyroidism. RNA transcripts provided the template for amplifying TCR beta CDR3 regions. Scientists carried out first-round RT-PCR using HTBI primers and then a second-round multiplex PCR. TCRdb processed the multiplex PCR reads anew with MiXCR; each CDR3 protein has one entry. The table includes about 740,000 distinct CDR3 sequences, 40% detected once. V lost 5 bases to trimming and J lost 0 bases, with 16 bases between them. The CDR3 loop spans 16 amino acids. Germline values: CDR1 LNHDA, CDR2 SQIVND (reference sequence). Having ophthalmopathy, the donors showed moderate-to-severe activity, CAS ≥3 and NOSPECS ≥4, with disease lasting under 3 months. It was on clinical symptoms, serum thyroxine, TRAb, thyroid ultrasound and orbital computed tomography that diagnosis relied. PBMCs were density-gradient isolated from roughly 9.5 ml fresh blood.

In its sample, this clonotype was seen a few times. This chain uses TRBV19 with TRBJ1-1, with D perhaps matching TRBD1 (5 bases). What was sequenced was peripheral blood. The TCR originated in an adult man with Graves' ophthalmopathy. This CDR3 reads CASSQGAEFMNTEAFF. As DNA, the CDR3 is TGTGCCAGTAGTCAAGGGGCAGAATTCATGAACACTGAAGCTTTCTTT.